This T cell receptor (beta chain) was recorded in a study of T cell repertoires in MIS-A myocarditis (dated by TCRdb to between 2020 and 2023). TCRbeta CDR3 regions were amplified with the immunoSEQ bias-controlled multiplex PCR and sequenced at high throughput. The original methods were these. The immunoSEQ vendor pipeline collapsed and filtered CDR3 sequences to measure the abundance and frequency of each unique TCRbeta CDR3. Dominant CDR3 amino acid sequences were clustered with SARS-CoV-2-specific ImmuneCODE TCRbeta sequences by CD-HIT at a 90% global sequence identity threshold. A clone was classed as hyperexpanded at a frequency of 0.1 to 1 and as large at a frequency of 0.01 to 0.1. CDR3 amino acid sequences and V and J gene assignments of dominant clones were confirmed with MiXCR. The R stringdist package was used to compute Levenshtein distances between the patient clonotypes and the ImmuneCODE hits. As stored in TCRdb, this immuneACCESS dataset retains in-frame rearrangements with V and J assigned. A fraction of the clones does not appear; measured against another copy, unresolved V genes explain less than half of the discrepancy, and the remainder lacks a known reason. The DNA was the basis for D and trimming; V, J and clone size are from that table. The table for this sample lists over 5,500 clones; roughly 74% of them were counted only once. Of the sample, 50% to 75% falls within the top ten clones.

The QIAamp DNA FFPE kit was used to extract genomic DNA from formalin-fixed paraffin-embedded autopsy tissue. Clipping removes 0 bases from V and 11 bases from J, with 2 as the unmatched junction base count. Including cysteine and phenylalanine, the CDR3 has 14 amino acids. The retained sequence is limited to the CDR3, 42 bases, with the frame set at the first base. Taken from the germline V gene, the CDR1 and CDR2 loops are SGHDT and YYEEEE. Points on this clone: Its antigen has not been determined. No much larger clonotype is one base removed from it; base qualities were not supplied.

The chain joins TRBV5-6 to TRBJ1-6, and 10 junction bases match TRBD1. The specimen sequenced was interventricular septum heart tissue obtained at autopsy. According to the study, the label for this sample's cell subset or site signals: cardiac tissue sample (left or right ventricle, interventricular septum, or pericardium). The source of this sequence is a man aged 18 to 35 with fulminant myocarditis from multisystem inflammatory syndrome in adults (MIS-A) after COVID-19. The bases read TGTGCCAGCAGCTTGGGACAGGGGGCTACACCCCTCCACTTT. It translates as CASSLGQGATPLHF.